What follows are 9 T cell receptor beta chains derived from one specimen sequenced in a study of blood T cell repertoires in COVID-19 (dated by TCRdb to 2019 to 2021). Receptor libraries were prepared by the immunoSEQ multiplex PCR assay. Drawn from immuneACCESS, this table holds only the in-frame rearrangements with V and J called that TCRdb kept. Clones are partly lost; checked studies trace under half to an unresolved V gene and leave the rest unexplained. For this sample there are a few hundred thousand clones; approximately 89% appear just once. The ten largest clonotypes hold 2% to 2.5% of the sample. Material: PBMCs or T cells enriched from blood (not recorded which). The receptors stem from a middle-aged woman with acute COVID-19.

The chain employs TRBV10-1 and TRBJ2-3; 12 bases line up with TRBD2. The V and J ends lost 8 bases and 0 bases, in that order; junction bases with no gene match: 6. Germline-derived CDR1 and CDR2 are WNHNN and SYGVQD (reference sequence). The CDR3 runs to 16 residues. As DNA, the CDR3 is TGCGCCAGCGGTGGACTAGCGGGGCCCAGCACAGATACGCAGTATTTT. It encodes CASGGLAGPSTDTQYF.

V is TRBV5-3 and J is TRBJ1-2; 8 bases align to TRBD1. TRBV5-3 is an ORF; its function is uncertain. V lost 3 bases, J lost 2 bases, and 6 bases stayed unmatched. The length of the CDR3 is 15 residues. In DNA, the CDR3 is TGTGCCAGAAGCTCTCGGACAGGGAGGAACTATGGCTACACCTTC. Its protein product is CARSSRTGRNYGYTF.

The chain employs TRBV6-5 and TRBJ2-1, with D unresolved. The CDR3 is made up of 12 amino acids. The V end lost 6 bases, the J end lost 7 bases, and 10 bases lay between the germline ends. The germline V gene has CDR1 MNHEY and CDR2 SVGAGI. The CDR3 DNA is TGTGCCAGCAGGACTCTAATGAATGAGCAGTTCTTC. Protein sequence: CASRTLMNEQFF.

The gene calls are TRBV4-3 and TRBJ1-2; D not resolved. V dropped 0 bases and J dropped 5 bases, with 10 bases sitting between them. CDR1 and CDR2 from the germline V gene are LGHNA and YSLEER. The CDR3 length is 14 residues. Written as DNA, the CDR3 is TGCGCCAGCAGCCAAGAAATTAGAGGGTATGGCTACACCTTC. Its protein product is CASSQEIRGYGYTF.

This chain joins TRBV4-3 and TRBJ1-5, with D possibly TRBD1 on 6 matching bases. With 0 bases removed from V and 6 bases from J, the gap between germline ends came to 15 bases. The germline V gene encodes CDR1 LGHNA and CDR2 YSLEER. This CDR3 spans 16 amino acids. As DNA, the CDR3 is TGCGCCAGCAGCCAAGATAGGTTGGCAGGGGCTCAGCCCCAGCATTTT. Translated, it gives CASSQDRLAGAQPQHF.

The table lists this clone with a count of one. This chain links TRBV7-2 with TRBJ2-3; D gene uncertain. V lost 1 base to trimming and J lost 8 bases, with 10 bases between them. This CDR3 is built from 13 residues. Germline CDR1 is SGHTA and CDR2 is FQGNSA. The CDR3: CASSLGLIVTQYF. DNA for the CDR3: TGTGCCAGCAGCTTAGGTCTAATAGTTACGCAGTATTTT.

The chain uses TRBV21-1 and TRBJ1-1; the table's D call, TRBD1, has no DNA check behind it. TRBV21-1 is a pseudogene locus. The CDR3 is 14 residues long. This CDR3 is CASSKEKTNTEAFF. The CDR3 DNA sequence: TGTGCCAGCAGCAAAGAGAAGACAAACACTGAAGCTTTCTTT.

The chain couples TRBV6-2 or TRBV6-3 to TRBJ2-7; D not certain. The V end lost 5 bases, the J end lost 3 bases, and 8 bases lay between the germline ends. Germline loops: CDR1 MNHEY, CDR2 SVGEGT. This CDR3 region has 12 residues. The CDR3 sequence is CASSRRIYEQYF. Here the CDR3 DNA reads TGTGCCAGCAGTCGGAGAATCTACGAGCAGTACTTC.

This CDR3 is CAWVSPLPGLQGYTF. The CDR3 DNA follows: TGTGCCTGGGTATCCCCCCTCCCAGGGCTGCAAGGCTACACCTTC. The chain uses TRBV30 and TRBJ1-2; possible D gene TRBD1, 5 bases. V lost 5 bases and J 8 bases, leaving 24 bases between the germline ends. Germline V gene sequence: CDR1 GTSNPN, CDR2 SVGIG (reference sequence). This CDR3 region has 15 residues.